Listed below are T cell receptor beta chains from one sample, sequenced in a study of T cell responses to AZD1222 COVID-19 vaccine. Data came from immunoSEQ multiplex PCR; TCRdb stores just in-frame clones and leaves some out. The sample holds roughly 120,000 clones, about nine tenths seen once. Sequenced material: peripheral blood, taken on day 0 of AZD1222 vaccination. The source of these receptors is an adult in good health. Each CDR3 is given with its conserved first and last residue. D genes are given only for firm matches. The size of a clone is reported for some rows only, either as once, few or many, or as a class for expanded clones.

j_gene,abundance,v_gene,d_gene,CDR3nt,CDR3aa
TRBJ1-2,.,TRBV6-5,TRBD1,TGTGCCAGCGATCGAGCAAGGACAGGGGATGGCTACACCTTC,CASDRARTGDGYTF
TRBJ1-1,.,TRBV11-3,.,TGTGCCAGCAGCCTAGAGGCGGACACTGAAGCTTTCTTT,CASSLEADTEAFF
TRBJ2-1,.,TRBV27,.,TGTGCCAGCAGAACAGGGTTTGAGCAGTTCTTC,CASRTGFEQFF
TRBJ1-2,.,TRBV6-4,.,TGTGCCAGCAGCGCCACAGGGAGTAACTATGGCTACACCTTC,CASSATGSNYGYTF
TRBJ2-7,.,TRBV30,.,TGTGCCTGGACCGTCGGGGGGGCAGGGGGAAACGAGCAGTACTTC,CAWTVGGAGGNEQYF
TRBJ2-7,.,TRBV5-4,.,TGTGCCAGCAGAAGTTGGGGCTACGAGCAGTACTTC,CASRSWGYEQYF
TRBJ1-1,.,TRBV3-1/TRBV3-2,.,TGTGCCAGCAGCCAAGTCAACGCACCCAGCACTGAAGCTTTCTTT,CASSQVNAPSTEAFF
TRBJ2-3,.,TRBV9,.,TGTGCCAGCAGCCGATTCTCAGATACGCAGTATTTT,CASSRFSDTQYF
TRBJ2-2,.,TRBV6-5,.,TGTGCCAGCAGAGGATCCGGGGAGCTGTTTTTT,CASRGSGELFF
TRBJ2-1,.,TRBV15,TRBD2,TGTGCCACCAGCAGAGATGGGGCGGCTAGCGGTTACAATGAGCAGTTCTTC,CATSRDGAASGYNEQFF
TRBJ1-6,.,TRBV5-4,.,TGTGCCAGCAGCCCTTCCCACTTACAGAAGGCCCGGGGCGTTAATTCACCCCTCCACTTT,CASSPSHLQKARGVNSPLHF
TRBJ2-7,.,TRBV5-5,.,TGTGCCAGCAGCTCGGGGTGGGCCTACGAGCAGTACTTC,CASSSGWAYEQYF
TRBJ1-3,.,TRBV27,.,TGTGCCAGCAGTTTAGCCGTCGGAACGGGAAACACCATATATTTT,CASSLAVGTGNTIYF
TRBJ1-3,.,TRBV5-5,TRBD1,TGTGCCAGCAGCCTACTTAACAGGGGCGAGGGAAACACCATATATTTT,CASSLLNRGEGNTIYF
TRBJ2-7,.,TRBV7-9,TRBD1,TGTGCCAGCAGCGTACAGGGGGCGGAAGAGCAGTACTTC,CASSVQGAEEQYF
TRBJ2-7,.,TRBV29-1,.,TGCAGCGTTGTAGGTGTCGGCGGCCCCTACGAGCAGTACTTC,CSVVGVGGPYEQYF
TRBJ1-2,few,TRBV5-8,.,TGTGCCAGCAGCTTGCCGGGGGGATATGGCTACACCTTC,CASSLPGGYGYTF
TRBJ2-7,.,TRBV14,.,TGTGCCAGCAGCCGCACTACACTAAAGGGCGAGCAGTACTTC,CASSRTTLKGEQYF
TRBJ1-2,.,TRBV27,TRBD1,TGTGCCAGCAGTATCCGGGCAGGGGGCTCCTATGGCTACACCTTC,CASSIRAGGSYGYTF
TRBJ2-5,.,TRBV18,.,TGTGCCAGCTCACCATTTGAGGGAAAAGAGACCCAGTACTTC,CASSPFEGKETQYF
TRBJ2-7,.,TRBV29-1,.,TGCAGCGTTGAGGGGTCTCCCTACGAGCAGTACTTC,CSVEGSPYEQYF
TRBJ1-3,.,TRBV10-3,.,TGTGCCATCAGTGAGGCAGGGGCTGGAAACACCATATATTTT,CAISEAGAGNTIYF
TRBJ1-1,.,TRBV13,.,TGTGCCAGCAGCTTAGGAATAGGGAAAAAGAACACTGAAGCTTTCTTT,CASSLGIGKKNTEAFF